This is a list of T cell receptor beta chains from one sample in a study of early T cells in non-severe SARS-CoV-2 infection. Each CDR3 protein is one row after TCRdb ran MiXCR on the 5' RACE reads. Among tens of thousands of distinct CDR3 sequences, less than 6% were seen once, and the ten largest hold under 6.5%. The specimen was whole blood, collected at baseline. The receptors stem from an adult who was a healthcare worker with PCR-confirmed SARS-CoV-2 infection or an uninfected control (not recorded which). The CDR3 runs from the conserved cysteine through the conserved F or W. The order of the fields is CDR3 length, V gene, D gene, J gene, clone size, CDR3 DNA, CDR3 protein. D genes are given only for firm matches. Rows give clone size only sometimes, using once, few, many, or a class for an expanded clone.

cdr3_length: 16
v_call: TRBV24-1
d_call: -
j_call: TRBJ1-5
clone_size: few
cdr3_nt: TGTGCCACCAGTCCCGGGGGGCGATGGAGCAATCAGCCCCAGCATTTT
cdr3_aa: CATSPGGRWSNQPQHF

cdr3_length: 18
v_call: TRBV27
d_call: -
j_call: TRBJ1-3
clone_size: many
cdr3_nt: TGTGCCAGCAGTTTGGACGGGAGAGGGGCCTACTCTGGAAACACCATATATTTT
cdr3_aa: CASSLDGRGAYSGNTIYF

cdr3_length: 17
v_call: TRBV12-2
d_call: -
j_call: TRBJ2-1
clone_size: many
cdr3_nt: TGTGCAAGTCGCTTATCAAGAGGTACCCCCCTCTACAATGAGCAGTTCTTC
cdr3_aa: CASRLSRGTPLYNEQFF

cdr3_length: 17
v_call: TRBV4-3
d_call: TRBD2
j_call: TRBJ2-2
clone_size: few
cdr3_nt: TGCGCCAGCAGCCAAGTGCGGGAGACCCCGAACACCGGGGAGCTGTTTTTT
cdr3_aa: CASSQVRETPNTGELFF

cdr3_length: 15
v_call: TRBV7-6
d_call: TRBD1
j_call: TRBJ2-3
clone_size: many
cdr3_nt: TGTGCCAGCAGCGCGGGGACAGGACCCACAGATACGCAGTATTTT
cdr3_aa: CASSAGTGPTDTQYF

cdr3_length: 17
v_call: TRBV7-2
d_call: TRBD2
j_call: TRBJ2-2
clone_size: -
cdr3_nt: TGTGCCAGCAGCTTAGCTCCTAGCGGGGGGAACACCGGGGAGCTGTTTTTT
cdr3_aa: CASSLAPSGGNTGELFF

cdr3_length: 14
v_call: TRBV11-2
d_call: TRBD2
j_call: TRBJ2-1
clone_size: many
cdr3_nt: TGTGCCAGCGGGACGCTAGCGGGAGGAGGTGCGCAGTTCTTC
cdr3_aa: CASGTLAGGGAQFF

cdr3_length: 15
v_call: TRBV10-3
d_call: -
j_call: TRBJ1-2
clone_size: many
cdr3_nt: TGTGCCATCAGTGTGGGGTCCGACTATGGCTATGGCTACACCTTC
cdr3_aa: CAISVGSDYGYGYTF

cdr3_length: 13
v_call: TRBV27
d_call: -
j_call: TRBJ1-2
clone_size: many
cdr3_nt: TGTGCCAGCTCGATATCAGGGAAAGGGGGCTACACCTTC
cdr3_aa: CASSISGKGGYTF

cdr3_length: 13
v_call: TRBV29-1
d_call: -
j_call: TRBJ2-7
clone_size: many
cdr3_nt: TGCAGCGTTGAAGATCGGGCGGCCTACGAGCAGTACTTC
cdr3_aa: CSVEDRAAYEQYF

cdr3_length: 12
v_call: TRBV19
d_call: -
j_call: TRBJ1-1
clone_size: many
cdr3_nt: TGTGCCAGTAGTATGGGTTACACTGAAGCTTTCTTT
cdr3_aa: CASSMGYTEAFF

cdr3_length: 14
v_call: TRBV6-2/TRBV6-3
d_call: -
j_call: TRBJ2-1
clone_size: many
cdr3_nt: TGTGCCAGCAGTTATGGAGGGGGGGACAATGAGCAGTTCTTC
cdr3_aa: CASSYGGGDNEQFF

cdr3_length: 15
v_call: TRBV12-3/TRBV12-4
d_call: TRBD2
j_call: TRBJ2-7
clone_size: many
cdr3_nt: TGTGCCAGCAGTTTAAGAGCGGGAGCCCCCTACGAGCAGTACTTC
cdr3_aa: CASSLRAGAPYEQYF

cdr3_length: 14
v_call: TRBV19
d_call: -
j_call: TRBJ2-3
clone_size: many
cdr3_nt: TGTGCCAGTAGGCCCAGACGGATCACAGATACGCAGTATTTT
cdr3_aa: CASRPRRITDTQYF

cdr3_length: 15
v_call: TRBV28
d_call: TRBD2
j_call: TRBJ2-3
clone_size: -
cdr3_nt: TGTGCCAGCAGTTTAGGTGGACGGCGGGAGACTAGCAAATATTTT
cdr3_aa: CASSLGGRRETSKYF

cdr3_length: 15
v_call: TRBV5-1
d_call: -
j_call: TRBJ1-2
clone_size: many
cdr3_nt: TGCGCCAGCAGCTTGGCCGGAACAAGGGACTATGGCTACACCTTC
cdr3_aa: CASSLAGTRDYGYTF

cdr3_length: 17
v_call: TRBV6-6
d_call: TRBD1
j_call: TRBJ1-1
clone_size: many
cdr3_nt: TGTGCCAGCAGTTACCCACGACAGGGGATAGGGAACACTGAAGCTTTCTTT
cdr3_aa: CASSYPRQGIGNTEAFF

cdr3_length: 16
v_call: TRBV6-6
d_call: TRBD1
j_call: TRBJ2-7
clone_size: many
cdr3_nt: TGTGCCAGCAGTTTGGGACAGGGCCGCAGCTCCTACGAGCAGTACTTC
cdr3_aa: CASSLGQGRSSYEQYF

cdr3_length: 15
v_call: TRBV20-1
d_call: TRBD2
j_call: TRBJ2-2
clone_size: many
cdr3_nt: TGCAGTGCGAGACTAGCGGGTGATAACACCGGGGAGCTGTTTTTT
cdr3_aa: CSARLAGDNTGELFF

cdr3_length: 15
v_call: TRBV4-1
d_call: -
j_call: TRBJ1-3
clone_size: many
cdr3_nt: TGCGCCAGCAGCCCCCTGGGGACCACTGGAAACACCATATATTTT
cdr3_aa: CASSPLGTTGNTIYF

cdr3_length: 16
v_call: TRBV27
d_call: TRBD1
j_call: TRBJ1-1
clone_size: medium-sized
cdr3_nt: TGTGCCAGCAGTTTTGACAGGGGGCCATTGAACACTGAAGCTTTCTTT
cdr3_aa: CASSFDRGPLNTEAFF

cdr3_length: 16
v_call: TRBV11-2
d_call: -
j_call: TRBJ2-2
clone_size: few
cdr3_nt: TGTGCCAGCAGCCCCTCCTCACTGTCGGGTACCGGGGAGCTGTTTTTT
cdr3_aa: CASSPSSLSGTGELFF

cdr3_length: 12
v_call: TRBV20-1
d_call: -
j_call: TRBJ2-3
clone_size: many
cdr3_nt: TGCAGTGCTAGACCCCACGGGAATACGCAGTATTTT
cdr3_aa: CSARPHGNTQYF

cdr3_length: 15
v_call: TRBV20-1
d_call: TRBD2
j_call: TRBJ2-7
clone_size: -
cdr3_nt: TGCAGTGCTAGAAGGATCAGCGGGAGGGCCCACGAGCAGTACTTC
cdr3_aa: CSARRISGRAHEQYF

cdr3_length: 15
v_call: TRBV7-2
d_call: -
j_call: TRBJ2-4
clone_size: many
cdr3_nt: TGTGCCAGCAGCCCCAGTGAAGTAGCCAAAAACATTCAGTACTTC
cdr3_aa: CASSPSEVAKNIQYF

cdr3_length: 12
v_call: TRBV29-1
d_call: -
j_call: TRBJ2-7
clone_size: -
cdr3_nt: TGCAGCGTGGGAGGGGGAGCCTACGAGCAGTACTTC
cdr3_aa: CSVGGGAYEQYF

cdr3_length: 12
v_call: TRBV29-1
d_call: -
j_call: TRBJ1-2
clone_size: many
cdr3_nt: TGCAGCGTTGAAGCAGGGCTGGCTGGCTACACCTTC
cdr3_aa: CSVEAGLAGYTF